What follows describes a single T cell receptor beta chain. Its antigen is not yet known. No base quality information exists; no much larger clone differs at one position. Library creation used the immunoSEQ multiplex PCR assay. TCRdb took this table from immuneACCESS and kept in-frame rearrangements with V and J called. Such tables lack part of the clones; where checked against another copy, unresolved V genes explain under half of the gap, and the rest is unexplained. This sample gives roughly 45,000 clones in total; 80% to 95% of them show up just once. Approximately 3.9% of the sample belongs to the ten largest clones. This specimen belongs to a study of technical replicates of blood from several donors (dated by TCRdb to the late 2010s). The sequence was obtained from a human donor in good health. Some clones in this sample may be carry-over from other donors' samples. Sequenced sample: PBMCs.

The CDR3 corresponds to CASSPWSGEDSPLHF. The nucleotide sequence is given as TGTGCCAGCAGCCCCTGGTCGGGGGAGGATTCACCCCTCCACTTT. The rearranged segments are TRBV5-5 and TRBJ1-6, with a tentative D gene TRBD1 over 5 matching bases. The germline V gene (reference sequence) sets CDR1 to SGHKS and CDR2 to YYEKEE. Including cysteine and phenylalanine, the CDR3 has 15 amino acids. Only the CDR3 portion is preserved as DNA: 45 bases, with reading frame beginning at the first base. V is shortened by 4 bases, J by 8 bases, and the region joining them spans 16 bases. The CDR3, completed at both ends by the reference TRBV5-5 and TRBJ1-6 genes, gives the full variable domain DAGVTQSPTHLIKTRGQQVTLRCSPISGHKSVSWYQQVLGQGPQFIFQYYEKEERGRGNFPDRFSARQFPNYSSELNVNALLLGDSALYLCASSPWSGEDSPLHFGNGTRLTVT.